These T cell receptor beta chains were read from a single sample in a study of PD-1 blockade in classical Hodgkin lymphoma. TCRdb keeps only in-frame clones here, not all; method: immunoSEQ multiplex PCR. The repertoire holds 64,000 or so clones, with around nine tenths as singletons. Sequenced here: peripheral blood mononuclear cells (PBMCs), sampled before the fourth cycle of nivolumab. The receptors originated from a human donor with classical Hodgkin lymphoma. CDR3s include the opening cysteine and the closing phenylalanine or tryptophan. A D gene is named only where the DNA matches it firmly. Clone size, where shown, is once, few, many, or a class for clones that have expanded.

d_gene,v_gene,abundance,j_gene,CDR3nt,CDR3aa
NA,TRBV7-6,NA,TRBJ1-6,TGTGCCAGCAGCTTTAGCCCTGCCGGTTCACCCCTCCACTTT,CASSFSPAGSPLHF
TRBD1,TRBV5-1,NA,TRBJ2-2,TGCGCCAGCACTTCTGGGACAGGGGTATCCGGGGAGCTGTTTTTT,CASTSGTGVSGELFF
NA,TRBV10-3,NA,TRBJ2-7,TGTGCCATCAGTGAGGACAGCTACGAGCAGTACTTC,CAISEDSYEQYF
TRBD1,TRBV27,NA,TRBJ1-1,TGTGCCAGCAGTCCAGGGACAGGGCGGGTAACTGAAGCTTTCTTT,CASSPGTGRVTEAFF
NA,TRBV28,once,TRBJ1-4,TGTGCCAGCAGTTTCGTAGGGCCGGGTGAAAAACTGTTTTTT,CASSFVGPGEKLFF
NA,TRBV7-9,NA,TRBJ1-2,TGTGCCAGCAGCTCCGGACCTTATGGCTACACCTTC,CASSSGPYGYTF
NA,TRBV5-1,NA,TRBJ1-1,TGCGCCAGCAGCCCCGGGTCCAGGGACTACACTGAAGCTTTCTTT,CASSPGSRDYTEAFF
NA,TRBV5-5,NA,TRBJ2-7,TGTGCCAGCAGCTTGGTTGGACAGTCCTACGAGCAGTACTTC,CASSLVGQSYEQYF
NA,TRBV27,NA,TRBJ2-7,TGTGCCAGCAGAGCTGTCGGGACTCAATACTACGAGCAGTACTTC,CASRAVGTQYYEQYF
TRBD1,TRBV2,NA,TRBJ2-7,TGTGCCAGCACCGACCGGGACAGCCTCTACGAGCAGTACTTC,CASTDRDSLYEQYF
TRBD2,TRBV10-3,NA,TRBJ2-7,TGTGCCATCACCCAGGAGACTAGCGGGACCTACGAGCAGTACTTC,CAITQETSGTYEQYF
NA,TRBV5-1,NA,TRBJ2-2,TGCGCCAGCAGCTTGACTAGTCTGGCGGGTAGCACCGGGGAGCTGTTTTTT,CASSLTSLAGSTGELFF
NA,TRBV19,NA,TRBJ2-7,TGTGCCAGTAGTCCAGGGACCGCCTACGAGCAGTACTTC,CASSPGTAYEQYF
TRBD1,TRBV5-5,NA,TRBJ1-6,TGTGCCAGCAGCCTGGGACAGGGGACGGGCTCCTATAATTCACCCCTCCACTTT,CASSLGQGTGSYNSPLHF
NA,TRBV19,NA,TRBJ1-5,TGTGCCAGTAGTCTGTATCAGTTGGGGCTCCAGCATTTT,CASSLYQLGLQHF
TRBD1,TRBV10-3,NA,TRBJ2-5,TGTGCCATGGGGCGGGACAGGCGAGAGACCCAGTACTTC,CAMGRDRRETQYF
NA,TRBV6-5,NA,TRBJ1-4,TGTGCCAGCAGGGACAGAGAAAAACTGTTTTTT,CASRDREKLFF
NA,TRBV7-9,NA,TRBJ2-1,TGTGCCAGCAGCTTAACGGACCACTACAATGAGCAGTTCTTC,CASSLTDHYNEQFF
NA,TRBV10-3,NA,TRBJ2-3,TGTGCCATCAGTGAGAGGTCCACAGATACGCAGTATTTT,CAISERSTDTQYF
NA,TRBV30,NA,TRBJ1-6,TGTGCCTGGAGTGGAATGGGGGGGAATCGCGGCTCCTATAATTCACCCCTCCACTTT,CAWSGMGGNRGSYNSPLHF
NA,TRBV11-2,NA,TRBJ2-1,TGTGCCAGCACCGAGTCCTTCGTCAGTGAGCAGTTCTTC,CASTESFVSEQFF
NA,TRBV7-9,NA,TRBJ2-5,TGTGCCAGCAGCTTAGTTCTCAAATACCAAGAGACCCAGTACTTC,CASSLVLKYQETQYF
NA,TRBV10-3,NA,TRBJ1-5,TGTGCCATCACTGAAAATAGCAATCAGCCCCAGCATTTT,CAITENSNQPQHF
NA,TRBV5-6,NA,TRBJ2-1,TGTGCCAGCAGCTTCGGGGGTTCCCGGAATGAGCAGTTCTTC,CASSFGGSRNEQFF
TRBD1,TRBV27,NA,TRBJ1-4,TGTGCCAGCAGTTTATCCAGGGGGCGCTTGGAAAAACTGTTTTTT,CASSLSRGRLEKLFF
TRBD1,TRBV5-1,NA,TRBJ2-3,TGCGCCAGCAGCTCAGACAGGGGGTCAGATACGCAGTATTTT,CASSSDRGSDTQYF
TRBD2,TRBV27,NA,TRBJ2-1,TGTGCCAGCAGTTCAAAGCGGGAGGGCAATGAGCAGTTCTTC,CASSSKREGNEQFF
NA,TRBV28,NA,TRBJ1-5,TGTGCCAGCAGTTTATCGACGTTTGGGATTTATAGCAATCAGCCCCAGCATTTT,CASSLSTFGIYSNQPQHF
NA,TRBV18,NA,TRBJ2-7,TGTGCCAGCTCACCACGGACGCTCAGGGTTGGCGAGCAGTACTTC,CASSPRTLRVGEQYF
TRBD2,TRBV27,NA,TRBJ2-1,TGTGCCAGCAGTAATTCCGCGGGGGTGGTCTACAATGAGCAGTTCTTC,CASSNSAGVVYNEQFF
NA,TRBV27,NA,TRBJ2-5,TGTGCCAGCAGTTTTTTTGTCGACCGCCAAGAGACCCAGTACTTC,CASSFFVDRQETQYF
NA,TRBV29-1,NA,TRBJ1-1,TGCAGCGCAAAGCCCCCAGGGACCAACACTGAAGCTTTCTTT,CSAKPPGTNTEAFF
TRBD2,TRBV28,NA,TRBJ2-7,TGTGCCAGCAGTTTGAGTAGACTAGCGGGGCGAATGGGCCTCTACGAGCAGTACTTC,CASSLSRLAGRMGLYEQYF
NA,TRBV28,NA,TRBJ2-1,TGTGCCAGCAGTTTAACAGGGCCCAACTCCTACAATGAGCAGTTCTTC,CASSLTGPNSYNEQFF
TRBD1,TRBV18,NA,TRBJ2-6,TGTGCCAGCTCACCCCCGGACAGGGTTGGGGCCAACGTCCTGACTTTC,CASSPPDRVGANVLTF
TRBD1,TRBV11-2,once,TRBJ1-2,TGTGCCAGCAGCTCGGGACAGTTCTATGGCTACACCTTC,CASSSGQFYGYTF
TRBD1,TRBV4-1,NA,TRBJ1-1,TGCGCCAGCAGCCAAGGGGGGGGACAGGTAAGAAGAGCTTTCTTT,CASSQGGGQVRRAFF
NA,TRBV18,NA,TRBJ2-5,TGTGCCAGCTCAACAATCAGTGACAGAAAAGAGACCCAGTACTTC,CASSTISDRKETQYF
TRBD1,TRBV30,NA,TRBJ1-6,TGTGCCTGTAAGCTAGGACAGGGGAATTCACCCCTCCACTTT,CACKLGQGNSPLHF
NA,TRBV5-1,NA,TRBJ1-1,TGCGCCAGCAGCTTGGGGGAGTGGGGGAACACTGAAGCTTTCTTT,CASSLGEWGNTEAFF
NA,TRBV5-1,NA,TRBJ2-4,TGCGCCAGCAGCTTGGTCGACAGGCATGATCTAGCCAAAAACATTCAGTACTTC,CASSLVDRHDLAKNIQYF
TRBD2,TRBV2,once,TRBJ2-1,TGTGCCAGCAGTTTACTAGCGGCATACAATGAGCAGTTCTTC,CASSLLAAYNEQFF
TRBD1,TRBV18,NA,TRBJ1-2,TGTGCCAGCTCACCGGGACAGACGTTCTATGGCTACACCTTC,CASSPGQTFYGYTF
TRBD2,TRBV13,NA,TRBJ2-7,TGTGCCAGCAGCTTAGAGGGGGTAGGGGTAGCGGGGCTTACCTACGAGCAGTACTTC,CASSLEGVGVAGLTYEQYF
TRBD2,TRBV13,NA,TRBJ2-7,TGTGCCAGCAGCCCAGCGGGGGGCTACGAGCAGTACTTC,CASSPAGGYEQYF
NA,TRBV19,few,TRBJ1-1,TGTGCCAGTAGTATTGGGGGGATGAACACTGAAGCTTTCTTT,CASSIGGMNTEAFF
NA,TRBV6-1,NA,TRBJ1-5,TGTGCCATCAGTGACCCCCCGGGGCGCGATCAGCCCCAGCATTTT,CAISDPPGRDQPQHF
TRBD1,TRBV18,NA,TRBJ1-5,TGTGCCAGCTCACCATCAACAGGGGTTGGTCAGCCCCAGCATTTT,CASSPSTGVGQPQHF
NA,TRBV4-1,NA,TRBJ2-3,TGCGCCAGCAGCCCTGGGGTACTCAACCGAGATACGCAGTATTTT,CASSPGVLNRDTQYF
NA,TRBV28,NA,TRBJ2-5,TGTGCCAGCAGTGGGGACGTGCAAGAGACCCAGTACTTC,CASSGDVQETQYF
NA,TRBV18,once,TRBJ2-1,TGTGCCAGCTCACCACCTGGGACTCCCAATGAGCAGTTCTTC,CASSPPGTPNEQFF
NA,TRBV5-1,NA,TRBJ2-7,TGCGCCAGCAGCACCTTCGGGGAGGTAGTTTACGAGCAGTACTTC,CASSTFGEVVYEQYF
NA,TRBV2,once,TRBJ2-5,TGTGCCACCCAGGAAATCTCTCCTGGGGGGTATCAAGAGACCCAGTACTTC,CATQEISPGGYQETQYF
TRBD1,TRBV28,NA,TRBJ1-5,TGTGCCAGCAGTCCCGACAGGGGAAGCAATCAGCCCCAGCATTTT,CASSPDRGSNQPQHF